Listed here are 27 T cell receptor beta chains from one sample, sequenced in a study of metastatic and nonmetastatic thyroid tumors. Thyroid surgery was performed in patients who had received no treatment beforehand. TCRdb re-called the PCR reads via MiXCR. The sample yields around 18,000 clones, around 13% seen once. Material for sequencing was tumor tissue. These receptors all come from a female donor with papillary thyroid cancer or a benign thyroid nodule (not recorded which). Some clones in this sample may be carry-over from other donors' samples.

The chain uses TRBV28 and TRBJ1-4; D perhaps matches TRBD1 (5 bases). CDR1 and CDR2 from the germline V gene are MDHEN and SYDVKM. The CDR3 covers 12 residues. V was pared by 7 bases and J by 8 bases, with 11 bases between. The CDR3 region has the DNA TGTGCCAGCACGGGGGGGAAAGAAAAACTGTTTTTT. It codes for CASTGGKEKLFF.

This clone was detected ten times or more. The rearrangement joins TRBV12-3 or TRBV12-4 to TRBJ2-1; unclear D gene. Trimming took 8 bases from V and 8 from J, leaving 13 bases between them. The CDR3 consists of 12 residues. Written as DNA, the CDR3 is TGTGCCAGCGGCCTCAAGTTAGATGAGCAGTTCTTC. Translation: CASGLKLDEQFF.

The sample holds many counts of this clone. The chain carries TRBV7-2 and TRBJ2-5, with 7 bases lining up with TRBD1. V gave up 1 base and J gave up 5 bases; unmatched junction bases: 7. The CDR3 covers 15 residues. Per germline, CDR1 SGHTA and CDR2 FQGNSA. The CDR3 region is CASSLGLQGWETQYF. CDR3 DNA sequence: TGTGCCAGCAGCTTAGGTCTACAGGGGTGGGAGACCCAGTACTTC.

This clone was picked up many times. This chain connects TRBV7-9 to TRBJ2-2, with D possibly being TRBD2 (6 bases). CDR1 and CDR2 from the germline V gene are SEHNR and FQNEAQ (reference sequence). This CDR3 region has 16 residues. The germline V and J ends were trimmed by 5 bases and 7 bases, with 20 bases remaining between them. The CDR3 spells CASSPRPGGRIGELFF. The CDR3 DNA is TGTGCCAGCAGCCCCCGTCCTGGGGGGAGGATCGGGGAGCTGTTTTTT.

The CDR3 sequence: CASTNYGRALKNEQFF. In nucleotides, the CDR3 is TGTGCCAGTACCAACTACGGGAGGGCCTTGAAGAATGAGCAGTTCTTC. The chain couples TRBV19 to TRBJ2-1, with TRBD2 matching over 8 bases. Germline CDR1 and CDR2: LNHDA and SQIVND (reference sequence). V was pared by 7 bases and J by 7 bases, with 15 bases of the junction left unmatched. The CDR3 sequence is 16 residues long.

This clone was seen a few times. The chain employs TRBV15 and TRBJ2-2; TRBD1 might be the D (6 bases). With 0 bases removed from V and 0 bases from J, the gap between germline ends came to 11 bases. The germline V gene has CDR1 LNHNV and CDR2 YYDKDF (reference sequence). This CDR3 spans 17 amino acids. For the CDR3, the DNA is TGTGCCACCAGCAGAGAGGGGTACAGGGCGAACACCGGGGAGCTGTTTTTT. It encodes CATSREGYRANTGELFF.

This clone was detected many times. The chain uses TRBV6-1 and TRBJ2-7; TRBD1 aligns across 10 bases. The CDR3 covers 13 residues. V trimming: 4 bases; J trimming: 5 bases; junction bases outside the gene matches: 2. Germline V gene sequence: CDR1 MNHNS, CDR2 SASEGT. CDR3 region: CASSGQGAHEQYF. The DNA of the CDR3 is TGTGCCAGCAGTGGACAGGGGGCTCACGAGCAGTACTTC.

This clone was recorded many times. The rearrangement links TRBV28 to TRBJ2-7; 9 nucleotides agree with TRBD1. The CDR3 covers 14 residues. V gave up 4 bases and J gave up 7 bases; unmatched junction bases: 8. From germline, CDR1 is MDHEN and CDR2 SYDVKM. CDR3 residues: CASSSGTGLREQYF. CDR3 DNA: TGTGCCAGCAGTTCCGGGACAGGGTTACGAGAGCAGTACTTC.

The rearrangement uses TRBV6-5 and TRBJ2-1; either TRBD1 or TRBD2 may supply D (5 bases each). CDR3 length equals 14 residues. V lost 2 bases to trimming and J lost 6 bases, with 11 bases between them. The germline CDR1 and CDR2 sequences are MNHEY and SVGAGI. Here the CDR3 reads CASSYPGTSNEQFF. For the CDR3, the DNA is TGTGCCAGCAGTTACCCAGGGACCTCCAATGAGCAGTTCTTC.

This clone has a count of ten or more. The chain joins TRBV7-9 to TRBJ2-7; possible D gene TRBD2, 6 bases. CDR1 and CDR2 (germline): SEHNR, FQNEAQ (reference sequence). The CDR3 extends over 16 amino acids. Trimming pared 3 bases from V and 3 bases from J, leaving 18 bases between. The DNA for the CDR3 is TGTGCCAGCAGCTTTCTGCCTGGGACTGGAGACTACGAGCAGTACTTC. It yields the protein CASSFLPGTGDYEQYF.

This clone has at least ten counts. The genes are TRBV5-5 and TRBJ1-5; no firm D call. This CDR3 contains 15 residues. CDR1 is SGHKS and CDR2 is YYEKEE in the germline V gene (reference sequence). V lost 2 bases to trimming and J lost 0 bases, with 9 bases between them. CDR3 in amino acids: CASSFLGSSNQPQHF. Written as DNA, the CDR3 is TGTGCCAGCAGCTTTTTAGGGTCTAGCAATCAGCCCCAGCATTTT.

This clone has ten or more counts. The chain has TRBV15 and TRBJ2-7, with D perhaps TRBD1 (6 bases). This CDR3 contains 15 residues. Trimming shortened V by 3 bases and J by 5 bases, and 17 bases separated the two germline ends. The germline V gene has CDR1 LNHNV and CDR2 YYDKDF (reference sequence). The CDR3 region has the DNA TGTGCCACCAGCAGTCTTACCCGCAGGGGTAACGAGCAGTACTTC. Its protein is CATSSLTRRGNEQYF.

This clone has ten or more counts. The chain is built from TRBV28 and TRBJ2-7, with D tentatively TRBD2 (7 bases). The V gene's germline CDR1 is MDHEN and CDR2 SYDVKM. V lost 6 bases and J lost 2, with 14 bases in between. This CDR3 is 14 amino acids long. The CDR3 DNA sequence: TGTGCCAGCAGGGGGGGGGGACATACCTACGAGCAGTACTTC. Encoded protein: CASRGGGHTYEQYF.

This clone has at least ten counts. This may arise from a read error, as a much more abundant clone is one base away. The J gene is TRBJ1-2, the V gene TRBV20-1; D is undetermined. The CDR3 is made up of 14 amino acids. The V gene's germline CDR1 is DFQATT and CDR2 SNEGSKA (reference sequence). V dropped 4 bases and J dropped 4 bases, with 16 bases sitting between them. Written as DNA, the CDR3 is TGCAGTGCTAATGACCCGGTGAGAGCCTATGGCTACACCTTC. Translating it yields CSANDPVRAYGYTF.

CDR3: CASSLEASGSSYEQYF. CDR3 nucleotides: TGCGCCAGCAGCTTGGAGGCTAGCGGGAGCTCCTACGAGCAGTACTTC. This rearrangement joins TRBV5-1 to TRBJ2-7, with 10 bases identical to TRBD2. The V segment lost 0 bases and the J segment 0 bases; nucleotides outside the gene matches: 3. Per germline, CDR1 SGHRS and CDR2 YFSETQ. The CDR3 sequence is 16 residues long.

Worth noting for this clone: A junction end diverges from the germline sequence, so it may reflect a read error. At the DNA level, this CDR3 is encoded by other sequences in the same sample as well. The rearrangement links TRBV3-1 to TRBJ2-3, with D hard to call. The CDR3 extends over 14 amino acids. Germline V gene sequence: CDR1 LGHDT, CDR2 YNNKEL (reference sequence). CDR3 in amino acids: CASSRALGPDTQYF. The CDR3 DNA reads TGTGCCAGCAGCCGAGCCCTAGGCCCCGATACGCAATATTTT.

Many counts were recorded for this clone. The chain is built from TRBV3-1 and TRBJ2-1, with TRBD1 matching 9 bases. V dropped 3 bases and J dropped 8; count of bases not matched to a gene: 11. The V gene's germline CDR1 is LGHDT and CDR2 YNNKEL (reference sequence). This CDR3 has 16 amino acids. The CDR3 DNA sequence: TGTGCCAGCAGCCATCCCCAGGGACAGGGTGCCGATGAGCAGTTCTTC. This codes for CASSHPQGQGADEQFF.

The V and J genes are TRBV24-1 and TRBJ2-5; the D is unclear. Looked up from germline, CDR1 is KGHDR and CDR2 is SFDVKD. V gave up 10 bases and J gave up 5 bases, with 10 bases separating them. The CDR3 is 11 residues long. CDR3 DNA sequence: TGTGCCACAGGTACCTCGGAGACCCAGTACTTC. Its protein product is CATGTSETQYF.

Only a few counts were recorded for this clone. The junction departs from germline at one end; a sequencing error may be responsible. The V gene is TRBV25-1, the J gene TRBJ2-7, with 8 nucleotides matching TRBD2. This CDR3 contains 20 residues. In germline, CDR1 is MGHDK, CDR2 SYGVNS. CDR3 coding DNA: TGTACCAGCAGTGGGACCTCTGGACGGAGATCCCGGGGGGGTCGATACGAGCAGTACTTC. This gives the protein CTSSGTSGRRSRGGRYEQYF.

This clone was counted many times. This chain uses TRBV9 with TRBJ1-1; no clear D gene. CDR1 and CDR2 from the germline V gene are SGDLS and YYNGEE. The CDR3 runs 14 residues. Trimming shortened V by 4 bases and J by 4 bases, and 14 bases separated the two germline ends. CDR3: CASSPLGSGTEAFF. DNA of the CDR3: TGTGCCAGCAGCCCCCTCGGGTCGGGCACTGAAGCTTTCTTT.

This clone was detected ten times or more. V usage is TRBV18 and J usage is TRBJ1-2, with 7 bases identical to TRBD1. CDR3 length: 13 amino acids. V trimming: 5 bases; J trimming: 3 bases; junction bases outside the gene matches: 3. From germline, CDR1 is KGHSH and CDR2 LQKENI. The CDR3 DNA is TGTGCCAGCTCAACCGGACAGGACTATGGCTACACCTTC. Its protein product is CASSTGQDYGYTF. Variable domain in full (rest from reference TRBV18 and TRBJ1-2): NAGVMQNPRHLVRRRGQEARLRCSPMKGHSHVYWYRQLPEEGLKFMVYLQKENIIDESGMPKERFSAEFPKEGPSILRIQQVVRGDSAAYFCASSTGQDYGYTFGSGTRLTVV.

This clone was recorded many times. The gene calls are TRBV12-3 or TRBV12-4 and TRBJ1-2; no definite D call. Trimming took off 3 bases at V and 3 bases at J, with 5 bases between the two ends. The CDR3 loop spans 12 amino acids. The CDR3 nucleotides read TGTGCCAGCAGTTTTGAGGACTATGGCTACACCTTC. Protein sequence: CASSFEDYGYTF.

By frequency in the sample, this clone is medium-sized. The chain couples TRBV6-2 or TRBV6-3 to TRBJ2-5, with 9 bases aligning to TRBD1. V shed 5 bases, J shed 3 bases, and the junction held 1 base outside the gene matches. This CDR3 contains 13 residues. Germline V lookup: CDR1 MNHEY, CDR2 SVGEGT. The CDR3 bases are TGTGCCAGCAGTAGGACAGGGGAAGAGACCCAGTACTTC. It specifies CASSRTGEETQYF.

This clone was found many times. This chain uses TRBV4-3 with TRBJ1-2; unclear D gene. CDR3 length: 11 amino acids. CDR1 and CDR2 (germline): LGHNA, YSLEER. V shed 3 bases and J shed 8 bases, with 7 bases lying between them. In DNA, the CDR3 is TGCGCCAGCAGCCAGGCGGGCGGCTACACCTTC. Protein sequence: CASSQAGGYTF.

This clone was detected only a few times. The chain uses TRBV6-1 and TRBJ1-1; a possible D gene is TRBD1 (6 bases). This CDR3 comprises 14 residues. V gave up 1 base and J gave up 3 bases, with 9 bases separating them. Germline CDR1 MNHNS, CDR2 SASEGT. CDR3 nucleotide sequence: TGTGCCAGCAGTGAAGGGGGGGGCCACACTGAAGCTTTCTTT. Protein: CASSEGGGHTEAFF.

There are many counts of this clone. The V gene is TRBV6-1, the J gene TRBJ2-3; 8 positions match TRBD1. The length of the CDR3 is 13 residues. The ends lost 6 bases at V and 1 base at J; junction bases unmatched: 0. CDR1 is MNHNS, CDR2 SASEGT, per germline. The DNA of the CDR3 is TGTGCCAGCAGGGGACAGGGCACAGATACGCAGTATTTT. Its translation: CASRGQGTDTQYF.

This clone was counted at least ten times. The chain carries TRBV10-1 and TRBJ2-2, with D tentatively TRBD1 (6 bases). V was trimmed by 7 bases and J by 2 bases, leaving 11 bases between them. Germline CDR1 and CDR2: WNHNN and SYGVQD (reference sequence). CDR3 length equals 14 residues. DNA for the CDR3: TGCGCCAGCAACCGGGACATCAACACCGGGGAGCTGTTTTTT. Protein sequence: CASNRDINTGELFF.